This TCR beta chain comes out of a study of blood T cell repertoires in COVID-19. Study-wide background: Collection of acute and convalescent COVID-19 samples took place in the United States, Italy and Spain. T cells, B-cell-depleted T cells, or PBMCs supplied cDNA or gDNA.

Seattle's cohort entered during active infection and was followed longitudinally. The table came from immunoSEQ multiplex PCR; TCRdb's copy has only in-frame clones and leaves some out. The sample yields roughly 500,000 clones, about 88% seen once. There are 11 residues in the CDR3. Trimming removed 7 bases from V and 6 bases from J, with 11 bases in between. The germline V gene has CDR1 DFQATT and CDR2 SNEGSKA (reference sequence). The chain employs TRBV20-1 and TRBJ2-3, with D maybe TRBD2 (6 bases). This TCR was sampled from a man between 18 and 35 years old with COVID-19, enrolled during active disease. What was sequenced was peripheral blood. The DNA for the CDR3 is TGCAGTGTGGCGGGAAGGGATACGCAGTATTTT. Amino acid sequence: CSVAGRDTQYF.